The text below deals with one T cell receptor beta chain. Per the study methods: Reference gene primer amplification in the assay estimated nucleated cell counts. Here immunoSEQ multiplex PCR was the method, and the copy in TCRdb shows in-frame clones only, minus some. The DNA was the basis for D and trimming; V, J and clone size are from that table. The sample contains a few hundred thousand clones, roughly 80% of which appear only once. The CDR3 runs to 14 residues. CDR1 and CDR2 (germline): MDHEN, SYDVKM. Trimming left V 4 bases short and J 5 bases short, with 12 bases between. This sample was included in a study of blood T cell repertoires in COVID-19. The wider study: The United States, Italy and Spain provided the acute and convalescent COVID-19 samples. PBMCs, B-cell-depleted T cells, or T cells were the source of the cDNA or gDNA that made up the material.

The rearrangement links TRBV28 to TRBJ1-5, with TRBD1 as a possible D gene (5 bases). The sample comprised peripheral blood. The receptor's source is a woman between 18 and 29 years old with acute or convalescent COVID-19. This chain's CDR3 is CASSWGSGDQPQHF. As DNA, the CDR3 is TGTGCCAGCAGTTGGGGGAGCGGGGATCAGCCCCAGCATTTT.